This T cell receptor (beta chain) was captured in a study of T cell changes during pregnancy in multiple sclerosis. CDR3 length equals 15 residues. The V gene's germline CDR1 is PRHDT and CDR2 FYEKMQ (reference sequence). The V segment lost 5 bases and the J segment 7 bases; nucleotides outside the gene matches: 9. The assay was immunoSEQ multiplex PCR, and TCRdb's table has in-frame clones only and misses some. The sample records fewer than 45,000 clones, 89% being singletons. The sample in question was CD4+ T cells from peripheral blood mononuclear cells, obtained in the first trimester of pregnancy. The receptor's source is a female donor with multiple sclerosis, enrolled in a pregnancy study. The chain couples TRBV13 to TRBJ2-7; 12 bases are shared with TRBD2. In nucleotides, the CDR3 is TGTGCCAGCAGCGGCTGGACTAGCGGGGCTGGGGAGCAGTACTTC. Protein sequence: CASSGWTSGAGEQYF.